This T cell receptor beta chain is from a study of CD8 T cells in ankylosing spondylitis. A note on this clonotype: Its antigen is undetermined.

Libraries of TCR beta came from quantitative 5'-RACE with molecular barcodes. TCRdb independently ran MiXCR on the 5' RACE reads; one entry per CDR3 protein. This repertoire shows hundreds of thousands of distinct CDR3 sequences, more than 20% found once; its top ten account for approximately 3.7%. The germline V gene encodes CDR1 SGHAT and CDR2 FQNNGV. This CDR3 is 17 amino acids long. V lost 1 base and J lost 6; bases outside the gene matches: 11. Points from the study as a whole: Significant enrichment of disease-linked clones was reportedly seen in matched ankylosing spondylitis synovial fluid. In synovial fluid and blood from reactive arthritis, some motif variants were previously reported. Characteristic, it appeared, of ankylosing spondylitis blood was a TCR beta motif of about eight highly homologous variants.

The rearrangement uses TRBV11-2 and TRBJ2-1, with 8 bases identical to TRBD1. The sample was blood, either unsorted or a sorted T cell fraction (not recorded which). The source of this sequence is a female donor with ankylosing spondylitis or in good health (not recorded which). The CDR3 coding sequence is TGTGCCAGCAGCTTAGGGGACAGGTTTGGTGCGGGCAATGAGCAGTTCTTC. Protein sequence: CASSLGDRFGAGNEQFF.